The 27 T cell receptor beta chains listed next were all sequenced from one sample in a study of T-cell reconstitution after alpha-beta-depleted transplantation in children. Unique molecular identifiers tagged the TCRbeta library. MiXCR, applied by TCRdb to the PCR reads, yields one record per CDR3 protein. The data hold about 610,000 distinct CDR3 sequences, with roughly 30% observed a single time. The sample was PBMCs, taken before TCRalphabeta/CD19-depleted stem cell transplant. The receptors come from a boy younger than two with Wiskott-Aldrich syndrome, due to receive a stem cell transplant.

The table lists this clonotype with a few counts. The chain recombines TRBV6-1 with TRBJ2-1; D is perhaps TRBD2 (5 bases). This CDR3 contains 15 residues. V was shortened by 7 bases and J by 0 bases, with 13 bases between the two germline ends. CDR1 and CDR2 (germline): MNHNS, SASEGT. CDR3 nucleotide sequence: TGTGCCAGCATAAGGACTCAACGCTCCTACAATGAGCAGTTCTTC. Translating gives CASIRTQRSYNEQFF.

V is TRBV6-2 or TRBV6-3 and J is TRBJ2-5; tentative D call: TRBD2 (6 bases). The CDR3 loop spans 14 amino acids. The germline gives CDR1 MNHEY, CDR2 SVGEGT. The V gene lost 6 bases and the J gene lost 3 bases, with 14 bases spanning the gap. CDR3 loop: CASSRWDSEETQYF. CDR3 DNA: TGTGCCAGCAGCCGGTGGGACTCTGAAGAGACCCAGTACTTC.

The V call is TRBV6-4, the J call TRBJ2-7, with D perhaps TRBD2 (7 bases). V lost 7 bases and J lost 1, with 23 bases in between. The CDR3 covers 17 residues. Per the germline V gene, CDR1 is MRHNA and CDR2 is SNTAGT. CDR3 region: CASIGGKTGWYSYEQYF. The CDR3 DNA reads TGTGCCAGCATCGGGGGGAAAACAGGGTGGTATTCCTACGAGCAGTACTTC.

The gene calls are TRBV4-2 and TRBJ1-2; D is ambiguous. Germline CDR1 LGHNA, CDR2 YNFKEQ. The CDR3 loop spans 14 amino acids. Trimming left V 0 bases short and J 0 bases short, with 5 bases between. This chain's CDR3 is CASSQDIANYGYTF. The CDR3 DNA follows: TGTGCCAGCAGCCAAGATATTGCTAACTATGGCTACACCTTC.

The chain joins TRBV4-1 to TRBJ2-7, with D possibly being TRBD1 (5 bases). This CDR3 comprises 11 residues. V was shortened by 6 bases and J by 3 bases, with 6 bases between the two germline ends. Germline CDR1 and CDR2: MGHRA and YSYEKL. As DNA, the CDR3 is TGCGCCAGCAGAGGGGACTACGAGCAGTACTTC. Residues: CASRGDYEQYF.

This clonotype was counted only a few times. This rearrangement joins TRBV5-1 to TRBJ2-7; 12 bases line up with TRBD1. CDR3 length: 15 residues. Unmatched junction bases numbered 6, after V lost 6 bases and J lost 2 bases. Looked up from germline, CDR1 is SGHRS and CDR2 is YFSETQ. CDR3 amino acids: CASTRGTGGTYEQYF. The DNA of the CDR3 is TGCGCCAGCACCAGGGGGACAGGGGGCACCTACGAGCAGTACTTC.

This clonotype was seen a handful of times. V and J are TRBV20-1 and TRBJ2-3; D might be TRBD2 (5 bases). The V and J ends lost 4 bases and 1 base respectively, with 15 bases between them. The CDR3 extends over 15 amino acids. Per germline, CDR1 DFQATT and CDR2 SNEGSKA (reference sequence). CDR3 coding DNA: TGCAGTGCTATATCCCCCTGGACTGGCACAGATACGCAGTATTTT. Its protein is CSAISPWTGTDTQYF.

There are a few counts of this clonotype. This rearrangement joins TRBV25-1 to TRBJ1-3; weak D call: TRBD1 (5 bases). The germline V gene has CDR1 MGHDK and CDR2 SYGVNS. Between the trimmed V and J ends, which lost 6 bases and 2 bases, there was a span of 8 bases. The CDR3 loop spans 13 amino acids. The CDR3 here is CASSRVAGNTIYF. In DNA, the CDR3 is TGTGCCAGCAGCAGGGTAGCTGGAAACACCATATATTTT. Drawing the rest from reference TRBV25-1 and TRBJ1-3, the complete variable domain is EADIYQTPRYLVIGTGKKITLECSQTMGHDKMYWYQQDPGMELHLIHYSYGVNSTEKGDLSSESTVSRIRTEHFPLTLESARPSHTSQYLCASSRVAGNTIYFGEGSWLTVV.

The CDR3 DNA is TGTGCCAGCAAGGGCCTGGTGGTCCACGAGCAGTACTTC. Translating gives CASKGLVVHEQYF. The V and J genes are TRBV28 and TRBJ2-7; D is ambiguous. Between the trimmed V and J ends, which lost 7 bases and 5 bases, there was a span of 15 bases. Germline CDR1 MDHEN, CDR2 SYDVKM. CDR3 length: 13 residues.

In this sample, this clonotype turned up a few times. The chain recombines TRBV7-6 with TRBJ2-1; tentative D call: TRBD2 (5 bases). V lost 4 bases and J 10 bases, leaving 11 bases between the germline ends. The germline V gene has CDR1 SGHVS and CDR2 FNYEAQ. This CDR3 spans 12 amino acids. This CDR3 is CASSSRTGEQFF. CDR3 DNA: TGTGCCAGCAGCTCGAGGACTGGCGAGCAGTTCTTC. Complete variable domain (other parts from reference TRBV7-6 and TRBJ2-1): GAGVSQSPRYKVTKRGQDVALRCDPISGHVSLYWYRQALGQGPEFLTYFNYEAQQDKSGLPNDRFSAERPEGSISTLTIQRTEQRDSAMYRCASSSRTGEQFFGPGTRLTVL.

The chain is built from TRBV5-4 and TRBJ1-3; D might be TRBD1 (5 bases). This CDR3 has 15 residues. Germline values: CDR1 SGHNT, CDR2 YYREEE (reference sequence). The ends were cut back, 0 bases at V and 0 bases at J, with 7 bases in the middle. CDR3 amino acids: CASSLGTTSGNTIYF. The CDR3 DNA follows: TGTGCCAGCAGCTTGGGGACAACCTCTGGAAACACCATATATTTT.

This chain links TRBV12-3 or TRBV12-4 with TRBJ2-1, with D possibly TRBD2 on 6 matching bases. V lost 3 bases, J lost 8 bases, and 17 bases lay in between. CDR3 length equals 15 residues. CDR3 sequence: CASSFKFGLPYEQFF. The CDR3 nucleotides read TGTGCCAGCAGTTTTAAATTTGGACTACCATATGAGCAGTTCTTC.

This chain links TRBV5-1 with TRBJ2-7; 11 nucleotides match TRBD2. This CDR3 is 16 amino acids long. The ends lost 1 base at V and 7 bases at J; junction bases unmatched: 10. The germline gives CDR1 SGHRS, CDR2 YFSETQ. The DNA of the CDR3 is TGCGCCAGCAGCTTGCAGGTAGCGGGAGGGCCGAGTGAGCAGTACTTC. This codes for CASSLQVAGGPSEQYF.

As concerns this clonotype: The junction and the germline gene differ at one end; a read error may be behind it. The V gene is TRBV5-1, the J gene TRBJ2-6; TRBD2 might be the D (5 bases). CDR3 length: 14 amino acids. Germline-derived CDR1 and CDR2 are SGHRS and YFSETQ. As DNA, the CDR3 is TGCGACAGCAGCTTGGGAGTTGGGGCCAACGTCCTGACTTTC. It encodes CDSSLGVGANVLTF.

Here the CDR3 DNA reads TGCGCCAGCAGCTTGGGCGGACTAGCGGGGTCTAGCACAGATACGCAGTATTTT. Protein product: CASSLGGLAGSSTDTQYF. This chain joins TRBV5-1 and TRBJ2-3; 12 bases align to TRBD2. Looked up from germline, CDR1 is SGHRS and CDR2 is YFSETQ. This CDR3 contains 18 residues. Trimming cost V 0 bases and J 0 bases; bases outside gene matches: 5.

This clonotype showed up just a few times. The V call is TRBV20-1, the J call TRBJ2-3; 9 bases fit TRBD1. With 3 bases clipped from V and 1 base from J, the junction kept 5 bases outside the gene matches. Germline CDR1 and CDR2: DFQATT and SNEGSKA (reference sequence). This CDR3 comprises 15 residues. The CDR3 loop is CSARDRDRGTDTQYF. In DNA form, the CDR3 reads TGCAGTGCTAGGGACCGGGACAGGGGCACAGATACGCAGTATTTT.

The V call is TRBV6-2 or TRBV6-3, the J call TRBJ2-1; 14 nucleotides agree with TRBD2. With 7 bases clipped from V and 6 bases from J, the junction kept 5 bases outside the gene matches. Germline CDR1 MNHEY, CDR2 SVGEGT. This CDR3 has 15 amino acids. CDR3 residues: CASTGLAGVGNEQFF. CDR3 in DNA: TGTGCCAGCACGGGACTAGCGGGAGTCGGCAATGAGCAGTTCTTC.

This chain connects TRBV6-2 or TRBV6-3 to TRBJ2-2; 11 nucleotides align to TRBD2. Per germline, CDR1 MNHEY and CDR2 SVGEGT. The CDR3 totals 18 residues. Unmatched junction bases numbered 5, after V lost 0 bases and J lost 2 bases. The CDR3 nucleotides are TGTGCCAGCAGTTACTCGGGACTAGCGGAGGCTAACACCGGGGAGCTGTTTTTT. Translated, it gives CASSYSGLAEANTGELFF.

The rearrangement links TRBV11-2 to TRBJ2-1, with 11 bases that match TRBD2. CDR1 SGHAT and CDR2 FQNNGV come from the germline V gene. V dropped 5 bases and J dropped 7; count of bases not matched to a gene: 10. The CDR3 length is 16 residues. Here the CDR3 reads CASSHALAGVGNEQFF. Written as DNA, the CDR3 is TGTGCCAGCAGCCACGCACTAGCGGGAGTGGGGAATGAGCAGTTCTTC.

The V and J genes are TRBV7-8 and TRBJ2-4; the match to TRBD2 covers 15 bases. V lost 2 bases, J lost 9 bases, and 11 bases stayed unmatched. The CDR3 length is 18 residues. Per the germline V gene, CDR1 is SGHVS and CDR2 is FQNEAQ. The CDR3 sequence is CASSLTQGLAGGPSIQYF. The CDR3 bases are TGTGCCAGCAGCTTAACCCAAGGACTAGCGGGAGGGCCAAGCATTCAGTACTTC.

There are a few counts of this clonotype. The chain couples TRBV7-2 to TRBJ1-5; no reliable D call. The CDR3 totals 13 residues. Germline assignment: CDR1 SGHTA and CDR2 FQGNSA. Trimming pared 3 bases from V and 6 bases from J, leaving 9 bases between. DNA for the CDR3: TGTGCCAGCAGCTTCGGGGAGGGTCAGCCCCAGCATTTT. Protein sequence: CASSFGEGQPQHF.

The J gene is TRBJ1-2, the V gene TRBV10-3, with D perhaps TRBD1 (6 bases). The CDR3 length is 14 residues. Germline values: CDR1 ENHRY, CDR2 SYGVKD. V lost 0 bases, J lost 4 bases, and 9 bases lay in between. The CDR3 DNA reads as TGTGCCATCAGTGAGTCTGGGGGCGTCTATGGCTACACCTTC. This sequence encodes CAISESGGVYGYTF.

The chain uses TRBV10-3 and TRBJ2-1, with D maybe TRBD2 (7 bases). The germline gives CDR1 ENHRY, CDR2 SYGVKD. Trimming shortened V by 5 bases and J by 12 bases, and 14 bases separated the two germline ends. CDR3 length equals 12 residues. The CDR3 DNA follows: TGTGCCATCAGTCTGGGGGGGCAGAGGCAGTTCTTC. Translated: CAISLGGQRQFF.

The chain employs TRBV7-2 and TRBJ2-3, with 9 bases aligning to TRBD2. The J segment lost 2 bases and the V segment lost 7 bases, leaving 10 bases of the junction unmatched. In germline, CDR1 is SGHTA, CDR2 FQGNSA. The CDR3 spans 16 residues. This CDR3 is CASISASGASTDTQYF. CDR3 sequence (DNA): TGTGCCAGCATATCTGCTAGCGGGGCATCCACAGATACGCAGTATTTT.

This clonotype was seen only once. The chain carries TRBV7-3 and TRBJ2-1; D is ambiguous. Trimming stripped 1 base from V and 0 bases from J, with 10 bases between. Per germline, CDR1 SGHTA and CDR2 FQGTGA. This CDR3 is built from 16 residues. CDR3 protein: CASSLNGGNSYNEQFF. DNA of the CDR3: TGTGCCAGCAGCTTAAATGGCGGTAACTCCTACAATGAGCAGTTCTTC.

This sequence joins TRBV28 and TRBJ1-5; 8 nucleotides agree with TRBD1. Losses at the gene ends were 6 bases for V and 7 bases for J; bases not matched to a gene: 8. The CDR3 spans 14 residues. Per the germline V gene, CDR1 is MDHEN and CDR2 is SYDVKM. The CDR3 region is CASRPMDRVQPQHF. The CDR3 DNA follows: TGTGCCAGCAGACCTATGGACAGGGTCCAGCCCCAGCATTTT.

The rearrangement uses TRBV2 and TRBJ1-5; D not certain. The germline gives CDR1 SNHLY, CDR2 FYNNEI. The CDR3 totals 13 residues. V dropped 7 bases and J dropped 1 base, with 8 bases sitting between them. The DNA for the CDR3 is TGTGCCAGCAAATACGCGAGCAATCAGCCCCAGCATTTT. It is translated as CASKYASNQPQHF.